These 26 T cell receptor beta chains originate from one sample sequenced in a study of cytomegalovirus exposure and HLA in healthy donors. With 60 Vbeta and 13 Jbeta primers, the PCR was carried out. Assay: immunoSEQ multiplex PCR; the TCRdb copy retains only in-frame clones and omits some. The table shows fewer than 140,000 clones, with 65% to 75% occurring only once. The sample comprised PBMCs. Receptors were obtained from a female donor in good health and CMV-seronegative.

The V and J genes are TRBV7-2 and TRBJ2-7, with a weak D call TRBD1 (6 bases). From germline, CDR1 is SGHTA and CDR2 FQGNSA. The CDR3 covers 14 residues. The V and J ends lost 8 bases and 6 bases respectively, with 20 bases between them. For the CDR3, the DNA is TGTGCCAGCCTTAGGGGGTCGGGCCTGGGCGAGCAGTACTTC. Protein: CASLRGSGLGEQYF.

For the CDR3, the DNA is TGTGCCTGGAGCTCCAGCGGGAGTCAGTACTTC. Residues: CAWSSSGSQYF. The chain links TRBV30 to TRBJ2-7; 8 bases match TRBD2. CDR3 length: 11 amino acids. Germline-derived CDR1 and CDR2 are GTSNPN and SVGIG (reference sequence). The trim removed 3 bases at V and 10 bases at J, leaving 5 bases unmatched.

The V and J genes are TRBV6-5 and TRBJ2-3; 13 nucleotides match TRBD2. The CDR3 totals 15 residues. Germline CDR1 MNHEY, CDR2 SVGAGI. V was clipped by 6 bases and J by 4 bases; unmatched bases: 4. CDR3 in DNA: TGTGCCAGCAGGGGACTAGCGGGAAGGGCAGATACGCAGTATTTT. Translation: CASRGLAGRADTQYF.

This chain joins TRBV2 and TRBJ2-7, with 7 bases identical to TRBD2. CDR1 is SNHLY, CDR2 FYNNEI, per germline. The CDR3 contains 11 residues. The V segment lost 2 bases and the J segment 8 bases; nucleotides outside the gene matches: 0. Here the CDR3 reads CASSESGKQYF. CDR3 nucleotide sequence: TGTGCCAGCAGTGAAAGCGGGAAGCAGTACTTC.

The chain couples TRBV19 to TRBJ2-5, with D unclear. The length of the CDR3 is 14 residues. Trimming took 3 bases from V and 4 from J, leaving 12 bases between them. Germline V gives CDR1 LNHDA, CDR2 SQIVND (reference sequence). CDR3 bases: TGTGCCAGTAGTATGTTTGGTGGGCGAGAGACCCAGTACTTC. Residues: CASSMFGGRETQYF.

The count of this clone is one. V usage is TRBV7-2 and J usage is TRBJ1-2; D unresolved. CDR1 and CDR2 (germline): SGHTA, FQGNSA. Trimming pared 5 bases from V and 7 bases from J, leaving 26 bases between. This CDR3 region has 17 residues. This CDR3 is CASSPTSVPARRSGYTF. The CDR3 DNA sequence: TGTGCCAGCAGCCCCACCTCCGTGCCGGCCCGGCGGAGTGGCTACACCTTC.

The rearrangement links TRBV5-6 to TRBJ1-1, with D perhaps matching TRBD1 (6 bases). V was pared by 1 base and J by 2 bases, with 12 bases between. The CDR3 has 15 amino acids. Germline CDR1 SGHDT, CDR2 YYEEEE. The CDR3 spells CASSLRGASNTEAFF. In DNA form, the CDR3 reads TGTGCCAGCAGCTTGCGGGGGGCGTCCAACACTGAAGCTTTCTTT.

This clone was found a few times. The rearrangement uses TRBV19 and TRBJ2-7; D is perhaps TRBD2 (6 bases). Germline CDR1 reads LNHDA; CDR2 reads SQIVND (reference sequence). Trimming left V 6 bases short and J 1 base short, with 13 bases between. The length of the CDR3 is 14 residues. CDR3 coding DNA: TGTGCCAGTAGCCCGGGACTGCGATCCTACGAGCAGTACTTC. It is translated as CASSPGLRSYEQYF.

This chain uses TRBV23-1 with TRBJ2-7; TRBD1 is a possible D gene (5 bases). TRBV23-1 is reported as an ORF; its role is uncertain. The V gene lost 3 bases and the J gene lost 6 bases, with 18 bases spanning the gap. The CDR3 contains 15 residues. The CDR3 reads CASSHPTVSHPEQYF. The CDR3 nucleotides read TGCGCCAGCAGTCATCCGACAGTCTCACATCCCGAGCAGTACTTC.

CDR3 sequence: CASSLEGGFPQYF. CDR3 in DNA: TGTGCCAGCAGTTTAGAAGGGGGCTTTCCGCAGTACTTC. V and J are TRBV27 and TRBJ2-7, with 7 bases that match TRBD1. The CDR3 runs 13 residues. The junction had 7 bases not matched to a gene; V was cut back by 2 bases and J by 9 bases. Germline CDR1 and CDR2: MNHEY and SMNVEV (reference sequence).

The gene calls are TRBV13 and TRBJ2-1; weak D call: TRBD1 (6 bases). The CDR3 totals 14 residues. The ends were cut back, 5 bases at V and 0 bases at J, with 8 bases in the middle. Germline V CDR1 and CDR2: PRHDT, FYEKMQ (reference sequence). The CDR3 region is CASSQGSSYNEQFF. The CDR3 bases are TGTGCCAGCAGCCAGGGGAGCTCCTACAATGAGCAGTTCTTC.

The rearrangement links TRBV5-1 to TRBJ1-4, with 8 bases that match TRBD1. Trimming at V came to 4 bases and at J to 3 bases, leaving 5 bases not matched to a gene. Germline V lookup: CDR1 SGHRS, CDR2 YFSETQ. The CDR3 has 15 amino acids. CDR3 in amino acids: CASSIGQGPNEKLFF. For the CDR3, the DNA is TGCGCCAGCAGCATAGGACAGGGTCCTAATGAAAAACTGTTTTTT.

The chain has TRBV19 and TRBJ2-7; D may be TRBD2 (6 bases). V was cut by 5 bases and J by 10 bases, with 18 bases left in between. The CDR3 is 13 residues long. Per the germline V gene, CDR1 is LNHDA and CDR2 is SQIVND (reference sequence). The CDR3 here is CASSRRRDTPQYF. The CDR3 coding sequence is TGTGCCAGTAGTCGTCGGCGGGATACGCCCCAGTACTTC.

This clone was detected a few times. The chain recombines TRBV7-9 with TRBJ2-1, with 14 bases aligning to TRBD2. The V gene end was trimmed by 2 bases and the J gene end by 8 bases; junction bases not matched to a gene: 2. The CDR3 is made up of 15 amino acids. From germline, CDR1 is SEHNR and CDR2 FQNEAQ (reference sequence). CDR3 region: CASSLRTSGRYEQFF. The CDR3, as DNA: TGTGCCAGCAGCTTAAGGACTAGCGGGAGGTATGAGCAGTTCTTC.

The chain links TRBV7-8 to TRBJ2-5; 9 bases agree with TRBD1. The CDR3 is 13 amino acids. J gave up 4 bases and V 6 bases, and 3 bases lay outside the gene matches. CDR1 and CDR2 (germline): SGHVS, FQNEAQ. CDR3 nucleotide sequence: TGTGCCAGCAGAGACAGGGGGGGAGAGACCCAGTACTTC. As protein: CASRDRGGETQYF.

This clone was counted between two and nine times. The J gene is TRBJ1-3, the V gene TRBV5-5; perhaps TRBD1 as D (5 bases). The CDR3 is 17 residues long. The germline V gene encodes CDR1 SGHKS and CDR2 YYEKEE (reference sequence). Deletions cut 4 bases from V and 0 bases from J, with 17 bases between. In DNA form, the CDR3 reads TGTGCCAGCAGCACAACAAACAGGTTCCTCTCTGGAAACACCATATATTTT. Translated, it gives CASSTTNRFLSGNTIYF.

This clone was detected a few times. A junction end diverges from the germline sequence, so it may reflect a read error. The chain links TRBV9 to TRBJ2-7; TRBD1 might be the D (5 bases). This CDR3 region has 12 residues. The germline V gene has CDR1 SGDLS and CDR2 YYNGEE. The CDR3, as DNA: TGTGCCAGCAGCGTAGTGGTCAGGGCGGCGGTTTTC. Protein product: CASSVVVRAAVF.

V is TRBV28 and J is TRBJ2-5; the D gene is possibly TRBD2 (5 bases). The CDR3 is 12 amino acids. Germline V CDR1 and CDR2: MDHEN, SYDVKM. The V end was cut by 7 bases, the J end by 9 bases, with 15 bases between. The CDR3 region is CASKNSGGAQYF. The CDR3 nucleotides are TGTGCCAGCAAGAACAGTGGAGGAGCCCAGTACTTC. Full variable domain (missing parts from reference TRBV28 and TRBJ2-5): DVKVTQSSRYLVKRTGEKVFLECVQDMDHENMFWYRQDPGLGLRLIYFSYDVKMKEKGDIPEGYSVSREKKERFSLILESASTNQTSMYLCASKNSGGAQYFGPGTRLLVL.

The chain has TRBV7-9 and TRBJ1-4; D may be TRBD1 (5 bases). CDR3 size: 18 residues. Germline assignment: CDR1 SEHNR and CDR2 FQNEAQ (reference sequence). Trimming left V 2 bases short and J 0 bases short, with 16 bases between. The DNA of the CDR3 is TGTGCCAGCAGCTTAACTCTCGGACACATTGCAACTAATGAAAAACTGTTTTTT. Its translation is CASSLTLGHIATNEKLFF.

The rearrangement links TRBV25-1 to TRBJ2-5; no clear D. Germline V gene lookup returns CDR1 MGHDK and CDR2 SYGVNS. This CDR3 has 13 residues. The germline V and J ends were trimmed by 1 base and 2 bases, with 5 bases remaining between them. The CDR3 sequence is CASSEFGQETQYF. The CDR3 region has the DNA TGTGCCAGCAGTGAATTCGGGCAAGAGACCCAGTACTTC.

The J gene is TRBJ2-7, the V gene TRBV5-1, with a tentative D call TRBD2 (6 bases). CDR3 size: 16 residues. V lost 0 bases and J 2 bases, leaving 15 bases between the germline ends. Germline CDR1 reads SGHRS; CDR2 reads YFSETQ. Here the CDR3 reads CASSLDRTGDTYEQYF. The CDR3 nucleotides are TGCGCCAGCAGCTTGGATCGCACGGGAGACACCTACGAGCAGTACTTC.

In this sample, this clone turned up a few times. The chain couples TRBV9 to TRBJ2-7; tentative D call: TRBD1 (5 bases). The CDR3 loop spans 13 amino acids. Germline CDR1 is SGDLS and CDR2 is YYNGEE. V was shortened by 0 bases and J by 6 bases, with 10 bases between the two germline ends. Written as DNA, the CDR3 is TGTGCCAGCAGCGTAGGCGGCACAGGCGAGCAGTACTTC. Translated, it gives CASSVGGTGEQYF.

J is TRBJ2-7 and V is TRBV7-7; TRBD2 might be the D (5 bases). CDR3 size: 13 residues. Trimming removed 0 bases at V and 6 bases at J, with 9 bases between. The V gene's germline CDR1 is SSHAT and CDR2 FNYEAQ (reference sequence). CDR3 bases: TGTGCCAGCAGCTTAGCTCGGGATGGCGAGCAGTACTTC. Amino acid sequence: CASSLARDGEQYF.

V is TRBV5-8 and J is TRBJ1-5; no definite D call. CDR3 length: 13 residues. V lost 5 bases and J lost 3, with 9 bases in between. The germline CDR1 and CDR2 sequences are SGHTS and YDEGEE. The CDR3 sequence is CASRWAPNQPQHF. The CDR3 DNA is TGTGCCAGCAGATGGGCCCCCAATCAGCCCCAGCATTTT.

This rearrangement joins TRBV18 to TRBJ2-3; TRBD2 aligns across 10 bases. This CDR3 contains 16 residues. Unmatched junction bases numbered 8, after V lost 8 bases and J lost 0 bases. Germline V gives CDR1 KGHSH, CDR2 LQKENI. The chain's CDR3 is CASRIWTSGSTDTQYF. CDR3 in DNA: TGTGCCAGCCGAATCTGGACTAGCGGCAGCACAGATACGCAGTATTTT.

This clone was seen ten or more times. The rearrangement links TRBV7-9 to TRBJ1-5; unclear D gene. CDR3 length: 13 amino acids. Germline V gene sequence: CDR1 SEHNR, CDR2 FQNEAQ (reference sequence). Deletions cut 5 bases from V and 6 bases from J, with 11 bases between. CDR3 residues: CASSLGIGQPQHF. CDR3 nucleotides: TGTGCCAGCAGCCTCGGGATAGGTCAGCCCCAGCATTTT.